This T cell receptor beta chain came from a study of T cell responses to AZD1222 COVID-19 vaccine (dated by TCRdb to about 2021). Regarding the study in general: TCR sequencing was performed for 233 trial participants, of whom 200 to 220 were given two doses of AZD1222 and roughly 25 were given two doses of MenACWY control vaccine. Trial participants were enrolled by age into 18-55, 56-69 and 70-plus year subgroups, with roughly 160, 29 and 62 TCR-sequenced participants respectively.

What the time point label conveys for this sample: baseline before first vaccination. The treatment or condition label on this specimen signifies: meningococcal conjugate vaccine given as trial control. The vaccinee samples were drawn from two UK trials, COV001 and COV002, one of which was a single-blind randomized controlled phase 2/3 trial testing AZD1222 (ChAdOx1 nCoV-19) in healthy adults. Trial participant PBMC samples were collected at day 0 and day 28 after the second dose for TCRbeta chain sequencing. A word on this clone: The specificity of this receptor is unknown. Per-nucleotide qualities are absent, and no much larger clonotype sits a single base away.

Study-wide conclusions, independent of this receptor: CD4 TCRs associated with the vaccine covered the entire spike protein, and the dominant responses were in regions 160-218 and 743-854. Reportedly, almost half of the unique spike-specific TCRs recognized epitopes lying outside the regions that are mutated in the B.1.351 and B.1.1.7 variants. In the small 56-69-year group, the increase in depth fell short of significance, most likely because of low power. Only 5 to 7 AZD1222 recipients were SARS-CoV-2 seropositive at baseline, limiting conclusions about previously exposed vaccinees. Participants were mostly white British, with more females than males. The authors suggested clonal diversity may have been underestimated. No day 14 peak-response samples were available, so repertoires were characterized only after the peak T cell response. A significant rise in spike-specific TCR breadth and depth was observed after two AZD1222 doses relative to day 0 and relative to MenACWY recipients.

The junction carries 7 bases between V and J, which are trimmed by 2 bases and 8 bases respectively. From the cysteine through the phenylalanine, the CDR3 covers 13 amino acids. Only the CDR3 DNA stays, 39 bases, in frame from base 1. CDR1 is given as SGHTA and CDR2 as FQGTGA, both from the germline V gene. The CDR3 regions of human TCRbeta chains were subjected to immunosequencing. On the authors' methods: TCRs in the repertoires were compared against a reference library of SARS-CoV-2-specific TCRs that had been generated with the MIRA antigen-specificity platform. Breadth was defined as the fraction of unique TCRs that were SARS-CoV-2-associated, and depth was defined as the fraction of total T cells that were SARS-CoV-2-associated. Using the MIRA data, every spike-specific TCR was mapped to the spike region that the TCR reacted to and assigned to either a CD4 or a CD8 class. Log10-transformed breadth and depth values were compared by one-way ANOVA with Sidak's multiple comparisons tests. Held by TCRdb, this immuneACCESS table contains in-frame sequences only and omits some clones. Under half of the omission traces to an unresolved V gene where checked; the cause of the rest is unknown. V, J and clone size are those of that table, while D and trimming were read from the DNA. The sample records under 100,000 clones, approximately 90% of which are singletons. The ten largest clones capture 6% to 8.5% of the sample.

The chain joins TRBV7-3 to TRBJ1-6; the D gene is unclear. The source of this sequence is an adult in good health. Sample: peripheral blood, taken on day 0 of MenACWY control vaccination. Here the CDR3 is given as CASSLDTDSPLHF. At the DNA level, the sequence is TGTGCCAGCAGCTTAGACACAGATTCACCCCTCCACTTT. Beyond the CDR3, the reference TRBV7-3 and TRBJ1-6 genes provide the residues; the full variable domain reads: GAGVSQTPSNKVTEKGKYVELRCDPISGHTALYWYRQSLGQGPEFLIYFQGTGAADDSGLPNDRFFAVRPEGSVSTLKIQRTERGDSAVYLCASSLDTDSPLHFGNGTRLTVT.